Presented here are 20 T cell receptor beta chains from one specimen sequenced in a study of control samples from healthy donors and cancer patients. Produced via immunoSEQ multiplex PCR; TCRdb's table is partial and in-frame only. The sample lists 110,000 or so clones; around 88% were seen once. Sequenced input: blood. These receptors all come from a woman aged 45 to 65 in good health.

This sequence joins TRBV11-2 and TRBJ2-1, with TRBD2 identical over 11 bases. There are 16 residues in the CDR3. Germline lookup yields CDR1 SGHAT and CDR2 FQNNGV. The ends lost 4 bases at V and 2 bases at J; junction bases unmatched: 4. For the CDR3, the DNA is TGTGCCAGCAGCTCCTCGACTAGCGGGACCTACAATGAGCAGTTCTTC. Its protein is CASSSSTSGTYNEQFF.

This clone was seen just once. J is TRBJ2-1 and V is TRBV4-1, with 8 positions matching TRBD2. Germline V lookup: CDR1 MGHRA, CDR2 YSYEKL. V was pared by 2 bases and J by 10 bases, with 10 bases of the junction left unmatched. The CDR3 length is 15 residues. The CDR3 DNA is TGCGCCAGCAGCCAATTTGCTAGCGGGCTCTGGGAGCAGTTCTTC. It is translated as CASSQFASGLWEQFF.

This chain connects TRBV27 to TRBJ1-5; D not resolved. The length of the CDR3 is 14 residues. Between the trimmed V and J ends, which lost 3 bases and 1 base, there was a span of 7 bases. In germline, CDR1 is MNHEY, CDR2 SMNVEV (reference sequence). CDR3 sequence: CASSFGQSNQPQHF. CDR3 nucleotides: TGTGCCAGCAGTTTTGGTCAGAGCAATCAGCCCCAGCATTTT.

This clone was seen a single time. The chain has TRBV7-2 and TRBJ2-7; TRBD1 agrees at 11 bases. Looked up from germline, CDR1 is SGHTA and CDR2 is FQGNSA. Trimming cost V 3 bases and J 5 bases; bases outside gene matches: 3. The CDR3 has 14 residues. CDR3 protein: CASSFGTGGNEQYF. CDR3 nucleotides: TGTGCCAGCAGCTTCGGGACAGGGGGGAACGAGCAGTACTTC.

This chain joins TRBV7-2 and TRBJ2-5, with D maybe TRBD2 (6 bases). Germline lookup yields CDR1 SGHTA and CDR2 FQGNSA. Deletions cut 0 bases from V and 1 base from J, with 6 bases between. There are 14 residues in the CDR3. The CDR3 protein is CASSLAGGQETQYF. The CDR3 coding sequence is TGTGCCAGCAGCTTAGCGGGGGGCCAAGAGACCCAGTACTTC.

The table lists this clone with a few counts. The chain joins TRBV19 to TRBJ1-1; TRBD1 might be the D (5 bases). The CDR3 extends over 15 amino acids. The V gene lost 6 bases and the J gene lost 1 base, with 15 bases spanning the gap. In germline, CDR1 is LNHDA, CDR2 SQIVND (reference sequence). The CDR3 DNA sequence: TGTGCCAGTAGGCCGAACCCTGGACAGAACACTGAAGCTTTCTTT. This translates into CASRPNPGQNTEAFF.

CDR3 protein: CASSSGSTRGANEKLFF. As DNA, the CDR3 is TGTGCCAGCAGCTCGGGGAGCACTCGGGGAGCTAATGAAAAACTGTTTTTT. This rearrangement joins TRBV5-5 to TRBJ1-4; no firm D call. Per germline, CDR1 SGHKS and CDR2 YYEKEE (reference sequence). This CDR3 comprises 17 residues. The ends were cut back, 3 bases at V and 3 bases at J, with 18 bases in the middle. Using reference TRBV5-5 and TRBJ1-4 for the parts outside the CDR3, the full variable domain is DAGVTQSPTHLIKTRGQQVTLRCSPISGHKSVSWYQQVLGQGPQFIFQYYEKEERGRGNFPDRFSARQFPNYSSELNVNALLLGDSALYLCASSSGSTRGANEKLFFGSGTQLSVL.

The chain has TRBV7-3 and TRBJ2-7; no definite D call. CDR1 is SGHTA and CDR2 is FQGTGA in the germline V gene. V dropped 5 bases and J dropped 0 bases, with 17 bases sitting between them. The CDR3 is 16 amino acids. In DNA, the CDR3 is TGTGCCAGCAGCCTTGACCCCATCGGCAACTCCTACGAGCAGTACTTC. It codes for CASSLDPIGNSYEQYF.

The gene calls are TRBV7-2 and TRBJ2-1; TRBD1 aligns across 10 bases. Germline trimming cut 4 bases from V and 5 bases from J; bases unmatched to any gene: 11. CDR1 SGHTA and CDR2 FQGNSA come from the germline V gene. The CDR3 extends over 17 amino acids. The CDR3 spells CASSSGPGQGYNNEQFF. CDR3 nucleotides: TGTGCCAGCAGCTCGGGGCCGGGACAGGGGTACAACAATGAGCAGTTCTTC.

This chain uses TRBV24-1 with TRBJ2-3, with a weak D call TRBD1 (6 bases). V gave up 4 bases and J gave up 3 bases, with 13 bases separating them. This CDR3 region has 15 residues. Germline V CDR1 and CDR2: KGHDR, SFDVKD. The CDR3 DNA sequence: TGTGCCACCAGTGACTACAGGGTAGGGACAGATACGCAGTATTTT. This codes for CATSDYRVGTDTQYF.

The rearrangement uses TRBV9 and TRBJ2-6, with 7 bases matching TRBD1. The CDR3 covers 16 residues. Trimming at V came to 3 bases and at J to 2 bases, leaving 5 bases not matched to a gene. Germline loops: CDR1 SGDLS, CDR2 YYNGEE. The CDR3 DNA sequence: TGTGCCAGCAGCGGGACAGGTCATCCTGGGGCCAACGTCCTGACTTTC. This translates into CASSGTGHPGANVLTF. The variable domain in full, with the rest retrieved from reference TRBV9 and TRBJ2-6, is DSGVTQTPKHLITATGQRVTLRCSPRSGDLSVYWYQQSLDQGLQFLIQYYNGEERAKGNILERFSAQQFPDLHSELNLSSLELGDSALYFCASSGTGHPGANVLTFGAGSRLTVL.

The chain is built from TRBV5-1 and TRBJ2-3; TRBD2 agrees at 13 bases. Per germline, CDR1 SGHRS and CDR2 YFSETQ. V gave up 1 base and J gave up 2 bases; unmatched junction bases: 4. The CDR3 contains 17 residues. DNA of the CDR3: TGCGCCAGCAGCTTGTGGGGACTAGCGGGGAACACAGATACGCAGTATTTT. It translates to CASSLWGLAGNTDTQYF. The variable domain in full, with the rest retrieved from reference TRBV5-1 and TRBJ2-3, is KAGVTQTPRYLIKTRGQQVTLSCSPISGHRSVSWYQQTPGQGLQFLFEYFSETQRNKGNFPGRFSGRQFSNSRSEMNVSTLELGDSALYLCASSLWGLAGNTDTQYFGPGTRLTVL.

The chain combines TRBV7-6 with TRBJ2-1; TRBD2 matches at 16 bases. V was pared by 5 bases and J by 8 bases, with 6 bases of the junction left unmatched. CDR3 length: 16 amino acids. Germline lookup yields CDR1 SGHVS and CDR2 FNYEAQ. CDR3 amino acids: CASSLGTSGRGDEQFF. The DNA for the CDR3 is TGTGCCAGCAGCCTGGGGACTAGCGGGAGGGGCGATGAGCAGTTCTTC. Supplemented by reference TRBV7-6 and TRBJ2-1, the full variable domain reads GAGVSQSPRYKVTKRGQDVALRCDPISGHVSLYWYRQALGQGPEFLTYFNYEAQQDKSGLPNDRFSAERPEGSISTLTIQRTEQRDSAMYRCASSLGTSGRGDEQFFGPGTRLTVL.

This chain links TRBV19 with TRBJ2-2; 7 nucleotides agree with TRBD2. Germline values: CDR1 LNHDA, CDR2 SQIVND (reference sequence). The V segment lost 3 bases and the J segment 3 bases; nucleotides outside the gene matches: 4. The CDR3 loop spans 15 amino acids. DNA of the CDR3: TGTGCCAGTAGTATCGGGGGGAGGTACACCGGGGAGCTGTTTTTT. Residues: CASSIGGRYTGELFF.

The gene calls are TRBV16 and TRBJ2-7; tentatively, D is TRBD1 (5 bases). With 3 bases removed from V and 6 bases from J, the gap between germline ends came to 12 bases. The CDR3 is 13 residues long. CDR1 is KGHSY and CDR2 is FQNENV in the germline V gene. As DNA, the CDR3 is TGTGCCAGCAGCCAGGCGTGGGGCAGCGAGCAGTACGTC. It codes for CASSQAWGSEQYV.

V and J are TRBV6-6 and TRBJ2-7; possible D gene TRBD1, 5 bases. V shed 0 bases and J shed 7 bases, with 10 bases lying between them. Germline V gives CDR1 MNHNY, CDR2 SVGAGI (reference sequence). This CDR3 contains 13 residues. The DNA for the CDR3 is TGTGCCAGCAGTTACTCGGGGCAGGGTGAGCAGTACGTC. Protein sequence: CASSYSGQGEQYV.

This clone was recorded only once. This chain joins TRBV7-2 and TRBJ1-4; no reliable D call. The length of the CDR3 is 15 residues. V was cut by 2 bases and J by 4 bases, with 11 bases left in between. Germline V gene data show CDR1 as SGHTA and CDR2 as FQGNSA. This CDR3 is CASSLRPDNNEKLFF. Here the CDR3 DNA reads TGTGCCAGCAGCTTACGACCCGATAATAATGAAAAACTGTTTTTT.

V is TRBV13 and J is TRBJ2-3, with TRBD2 matching over 7 bases. CDR1 PRHDT and CDR2 FYEKMQ come from the germline V gene (reference sequence). V shed 2 bases, J shed 6 bases, and the junction held 11 bases outside the gene matches. CDR3 length: 16 amino acids. The CDR3 protein is CASSLPSFAGVDTQYF. CDR3 DNA sequence: TGTGCCAGCAGCTTACCCTCCTTTGCGGGAGTGGATACGCAGTATTTT.

The rearrangement joins TRBV5-5 to TRBJ1-1; no definite D call. Germline V gives CDR1 SGHKS, CDR2 YYEKEE (reference sequence). The CDR3 covers 15 residues. V was cut by 3 bases and J by 3 bases, with 15 bases left in between. Here the CDR3 reads CASSYSHKGDTEAFF. Written as DNA, the CDR3 is TGTGCCAGCAGCTATTCCCACAAGGGTGACACTGAAGCTTTCTTT.

The chain carries TRBV7-8 and TRBJ2-1; the D gene is possibly TRBD2 (6 bases). CDR1 SGHVS and CDR2 FQNEAQ come from the germline V gene. The CDR3 is made up of 16 amino acids. The ends were cut back, 3 bases at V and 4 bases at J, with 16 bases in the middle. The CDR3 loop is CASSFQRSSGYNEQFF. In DNA, the CDR3 is TGTGCCAGCAGCTTTCAGCGTAGTAGCGGTTACAATGAGCAGTTCTTC.